The rows below give T cell receptor beta chains drawn from one sample of a study of CD8 T cell repertoires and HIV-1 epitope variants. For these receptors, no antigen is known. Assay: immunoSEQ multiplex PCR; the TCRdb copy retains only in-frame clones and omits some. The table has 6,000 or so clones, 66% seen once. Sequencing was performed on cultured CD8+ T cells derived from PBMCs. These receptors originate from a male donor with HIV. Both conserved end residues are part of each CDR3. A D gene is named only where the DNA matches it firmly. Rows may omit the clone size; those that give it use once, few, many or a size class.

v_gene: TRBV13
j_gene: TRBJ1-1
abundance: -
d_gene: TRBD1
CDR3aa: CASSLGGGQGNTEAFF
CDR3nt: TGTGCCAGCAGCCTTGGAGGGGGACAGGGGAACACTGAAGCTTTCTTT

v_gene: TRBV27
j_gene: TRBJ2-1
abundance: few
d_gene: -
CDR3aa: CASSLLENPYNEQFF
CDR3nt: TGTGCCAGCAGTTTACTGGAGAACCCCTACAATGAGCAGTTCTTC

v_gene: TRBV9
j_gene: TRBJ2-3
abundance: few
d_gene: -
CDR3aa: CASSADTQYF
CDR3nt: TGTGCCAGCAGCGCAGATACGCAGTATTTT

v_gene: TRBV28
j_gene: TRBJ1-1
abundance: -
d_gene: -
CDR3aa: CASNFGRDTEAFF
CDR3nt: TGTGCCAGCAATTTTGGGAGGGACACTGAAGCTTTCTTT

v_gene: TRBV6-5
j_gene: TRBJ1-1
abundance: -
d_gene: TRBD1
CDR3aa: CASSWDRATEAFF
CDR3nt: TGTGCCAGCAGTTGGGACAGGGCCACTGAAGCTTTCTTT

v_gene: TRBV7-9
j_gene: TRBJ2-1
abundance: -
d_gene: TRBD1
CDR3aa: CASSLDRGLNEQFF
CDR3nt: TGTGCCAGCAGCTTGGACAGGGGGCTCAATGAGCAGTTCTTC

v_gene: TRBV23-1
j_gene: TRBJ2-2
abundance: -
d_gene: TRBD2
CDR3aa: CASSHIGTSGSDGELFF
CDR3nt: TGCGCCAGCAGTCACATCGGGACTAGCGGGAGTGACGGGGAGCTGTTTTTT

v_gene: TRBV9
j_gene: TRBJ1-3
abundance: -
d_gene: -
CDR3aa: CASSPSAGSGNTIYF
CDR3nt: TGTGCCAGCAGCCCATCCGCAGGGTCTGGAAACACCATATATTTT

v_gene: TRBV27
j_gene: TRBJ1-6
abundance: -
d_gene: TRBD1
CDR3aa: CASSRTSRGHNSPLHF
CDR3nt: TGTGCCAGCAGCAGGACTAGCAGGGGGCATAATTCACCCCTCCACTTT

v_gene: TRBV5-1
j_gene: TRBJ1-1
abundance: -
d_gene: TRBD1
CDR3aa: CASSLEGQELNTEAFF
CDR3nt: TGCGCCAGCAGCTTGGAGGGACAGGAACTGAACACTGAAGCTTTCTTT

v_gene: TRBV5-1
j_gene: TRBJ1-2
abundance: -
d_gene: TRBD1
CDR3aa: CASSSFLGQGFDYGYTF
CDR3nt: TGCGCCAGCAGCTCGTTCTTGGGACAGGGGTTTGACTATGGCTACACCTTC

v_gene: TRBV2
j_gene: TRBJ1-1
abundance: -
d_gene: TRBD1
CDR3aa: CASSLDRGHLNTEAFF
CDR3nt: TGTGCCAGCAGTTTGGACAGGGGACACCTGAACACTGAAGCTTTCTTT

v_gene: TRBV7-9
j_gene: TRBJ1-1
abundance: -
d_gene: TRBD1
CDR3aa: CASSTQTGGTEAFF
CDR3nt: TGTGCCAGCAGCACCCAGACAGGGGGCACTGAAGCTTTCTTT

v_gene: TRBV15
j_gene: TRBJ2-3
abundance: -
d_gene: -
CDR3aa: CATSAGLLDTQYF
CDR3nt: TGTGCCACCAGCGCGGGGTTGTTGGATACGCAGTATTTT

v_gene: TRBV7-2
j_gene: TRBJ1-2
abundance: -
d_gene: -
CDR3aa: CASSLGVVRGAEGYTF
CDR3nt: TGTGCCAGCAGCTTAGGGGTGGTGCGGGGGGCGGAAGGCTACACCTTC

v_gene: TRBV7-2
j_gene: TRBJ2-7
abundance: -
d_gene: -
CDR3aa: CASSSQGFGEQYF
CDR3nt: TGTGCCAGCAGCTCGCAGGGGTTCGGGGAGCAGTACTTC

v_gene: TRBV5-6
j_gene: TRBJ2-3
abundance: -
d_gene: -
CDR3aa: CASSSAGSMADTQYF
CDR3nt: TGTGCCAGCAGCTCAGCCGGGAGTATGGCAGATACGCAGTATTTT

v_gene: TRBV4-3
j_gene: TRBJ2-2
abundance: -
d_gene: -
CDR3aa: CASSQVPFRGGAGELFF
CDR3nt: TGCGCCAGCAGCCAAGTCCCCTTCCGAGGGGGAGCCGGGGAGCTGTTTTTT

v_gene: TRBV9
j_gene: TRBJ1-2
abundance: -
d_gene: -
CDR3aa: CASSVVTGDGYTF
CDR3nt: TGTGCCAGCAGCGTAGTGACTGGGGATGGCTACACCTTC

v_gene: TRBV10-2
j_gene: TRBJ2-1
abundance: -
d_gene: TRBD2
CDR3aa: CASKTSGRANEQFF
CDR3nt: TGCGCCAGCAAGACTAGCGGGAGGGCCAATGAGCAGTTCTTC